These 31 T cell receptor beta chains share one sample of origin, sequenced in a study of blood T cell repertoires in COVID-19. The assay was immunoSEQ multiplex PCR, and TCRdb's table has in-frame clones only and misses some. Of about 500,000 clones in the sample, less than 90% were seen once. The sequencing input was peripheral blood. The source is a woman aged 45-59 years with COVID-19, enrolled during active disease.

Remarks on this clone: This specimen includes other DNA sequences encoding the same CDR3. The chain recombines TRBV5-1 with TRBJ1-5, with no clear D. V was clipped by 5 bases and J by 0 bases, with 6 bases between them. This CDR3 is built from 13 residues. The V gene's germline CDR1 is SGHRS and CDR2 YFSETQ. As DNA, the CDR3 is TGCGCCAGCAGGGAGGATAGCAATCAGCCCCAGCATTTT. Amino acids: CASREDSNQPQHF.

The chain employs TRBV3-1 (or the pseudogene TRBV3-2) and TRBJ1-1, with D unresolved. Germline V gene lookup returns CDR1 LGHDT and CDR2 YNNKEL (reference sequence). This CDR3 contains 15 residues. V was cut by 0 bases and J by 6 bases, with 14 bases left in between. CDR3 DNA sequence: TGTGCCAGCAGCCAAGATTTAGCGGGCAACGCTGAAGCTTTCTTT. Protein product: CASSQDLAGNAEAFF.

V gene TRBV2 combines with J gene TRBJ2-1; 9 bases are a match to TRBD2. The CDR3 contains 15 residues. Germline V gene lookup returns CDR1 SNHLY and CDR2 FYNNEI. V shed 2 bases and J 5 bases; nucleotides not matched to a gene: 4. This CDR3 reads CASSERRGGDNEQFF. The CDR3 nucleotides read TGTGCCAGCAGTGAACGGCGGGGGGGAGACAATGAGCAGTTCTTC.

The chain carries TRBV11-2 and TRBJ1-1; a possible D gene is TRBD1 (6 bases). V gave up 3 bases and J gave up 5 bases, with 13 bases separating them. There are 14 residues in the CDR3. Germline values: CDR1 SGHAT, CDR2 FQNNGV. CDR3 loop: CASSFTGLGTEAFF. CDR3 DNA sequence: TGTGCCAGCAGCTTTACAGGGCTGGGAACTGAAGCTTTCTTT.

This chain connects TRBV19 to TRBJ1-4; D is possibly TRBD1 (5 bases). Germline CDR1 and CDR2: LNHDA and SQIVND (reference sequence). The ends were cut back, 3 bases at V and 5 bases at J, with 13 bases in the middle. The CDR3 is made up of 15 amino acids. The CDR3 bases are TGTGCCAGTAGTATCTGGGCAGGGTTAAATGAAAAACTGTTTTTT. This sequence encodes CASSIWAGLNEKLFF.

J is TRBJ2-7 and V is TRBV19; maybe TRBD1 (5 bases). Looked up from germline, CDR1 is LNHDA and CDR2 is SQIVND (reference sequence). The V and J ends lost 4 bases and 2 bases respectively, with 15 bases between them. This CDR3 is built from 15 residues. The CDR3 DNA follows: TGTGCCAGTAGTACGTCTCAGGGTGGCCCCTACGAGCAGTACTTC. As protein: CASSTSQGGPYEQYF.

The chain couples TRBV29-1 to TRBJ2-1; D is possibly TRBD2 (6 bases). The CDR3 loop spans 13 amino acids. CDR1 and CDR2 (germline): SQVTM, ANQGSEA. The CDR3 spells CSHGRISDNEQFF. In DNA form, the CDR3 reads TGCAGTCATGGGAGGATTTCGGACAATGAGCAGTTCTTC.

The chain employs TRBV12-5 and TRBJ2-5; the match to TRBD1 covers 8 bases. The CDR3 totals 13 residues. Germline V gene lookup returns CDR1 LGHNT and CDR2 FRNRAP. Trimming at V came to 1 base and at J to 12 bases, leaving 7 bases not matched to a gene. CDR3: CASGLGLDRAEYF. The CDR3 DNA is TGTGCTAGTGGTTTGGGATTGGACAGGGCAGAGTACTTC.

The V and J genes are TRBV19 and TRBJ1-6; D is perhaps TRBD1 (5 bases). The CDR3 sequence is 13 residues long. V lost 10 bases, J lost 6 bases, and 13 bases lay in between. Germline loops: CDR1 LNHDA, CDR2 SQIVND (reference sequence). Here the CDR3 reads CATATGGNSPLHF. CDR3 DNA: TGTGCCACCGCCACCGGGGGTAATTCACCCCTCCACTTT.

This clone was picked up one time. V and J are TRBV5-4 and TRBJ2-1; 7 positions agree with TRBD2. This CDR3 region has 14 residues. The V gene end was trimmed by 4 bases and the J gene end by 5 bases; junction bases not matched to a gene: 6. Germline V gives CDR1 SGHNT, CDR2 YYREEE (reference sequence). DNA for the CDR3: TGTGCCAGCAGCCCGGGGGGAAGAGACAATGAGCAGTTCTTC. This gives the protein CASSPGGRDNEQFF.

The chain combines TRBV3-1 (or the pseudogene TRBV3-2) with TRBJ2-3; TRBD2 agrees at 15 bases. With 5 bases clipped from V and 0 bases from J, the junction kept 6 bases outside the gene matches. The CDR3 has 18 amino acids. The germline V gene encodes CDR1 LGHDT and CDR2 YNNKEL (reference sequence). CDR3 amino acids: CASSTGLAGGPSTDTQYF. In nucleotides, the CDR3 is TGTGCCAGCAGCACTGGACTAGCGGGGGGGCCTAGCACAGATACGCAGTATTTT.

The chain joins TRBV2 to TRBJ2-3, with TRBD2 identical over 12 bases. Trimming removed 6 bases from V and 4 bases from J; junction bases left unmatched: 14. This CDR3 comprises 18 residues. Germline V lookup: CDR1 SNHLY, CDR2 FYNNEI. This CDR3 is CASRSPLLAGGHADTQYF. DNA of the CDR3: TGTGCCAGCAGATCGCCCCTACTAGCGGGGGGACACGCAGATACGCAGTATTTT.

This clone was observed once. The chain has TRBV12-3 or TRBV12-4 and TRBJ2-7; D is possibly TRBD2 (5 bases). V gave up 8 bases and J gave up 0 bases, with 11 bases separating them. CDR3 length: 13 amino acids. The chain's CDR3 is CASSSGFSYEQYF. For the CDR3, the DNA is TGTGCCAGCTCCTCGGGGTTCTCCTACGAGCAGTACTTC.

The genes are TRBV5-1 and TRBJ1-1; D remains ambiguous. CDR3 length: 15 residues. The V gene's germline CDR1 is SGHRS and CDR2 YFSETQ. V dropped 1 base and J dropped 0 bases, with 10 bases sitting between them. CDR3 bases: TGCGCCAGCAGCTTGACAGCTACCATGAACACTGAAGCTTTCTTT. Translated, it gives CASSLTATMNTEAFF.

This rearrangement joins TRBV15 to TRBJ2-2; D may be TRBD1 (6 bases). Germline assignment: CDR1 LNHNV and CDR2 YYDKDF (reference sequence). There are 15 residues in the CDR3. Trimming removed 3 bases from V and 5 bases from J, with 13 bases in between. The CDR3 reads CATSRVGGGTGELFF. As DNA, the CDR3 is TGTGCCACCAGCAGGGTAGGGGGTGGGACCGGGGAGCTGTTTTTT.

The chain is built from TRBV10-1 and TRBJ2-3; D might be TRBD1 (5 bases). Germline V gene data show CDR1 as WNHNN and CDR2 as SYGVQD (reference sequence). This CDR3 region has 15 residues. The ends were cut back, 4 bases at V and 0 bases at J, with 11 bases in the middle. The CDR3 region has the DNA TGCGCCAGCAGTGGGGGCAGACGGAGCACAGATACGCAGTATTTT. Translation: CASSGGRRSTDTQYF.

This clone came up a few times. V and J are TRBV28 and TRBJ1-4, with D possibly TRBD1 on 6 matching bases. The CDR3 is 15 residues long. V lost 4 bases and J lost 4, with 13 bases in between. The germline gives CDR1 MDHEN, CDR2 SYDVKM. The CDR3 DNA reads TGTGCCAGCAGTTCCATCAGGGGTGGTAATGAAAAACTGTTTTTT. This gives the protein CASSSIRGGNEKLFF. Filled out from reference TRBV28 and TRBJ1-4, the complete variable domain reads DVKVTQSSRYLVKRTGEKVFLECVQDMDHENMFWYRQDPGLGLRLIYFSYDVKMKEKGDIPEGYSVSREKKERFSLILESASTNQTSMYLCASSSIRGGNEKLFFGSGTQLSVL.

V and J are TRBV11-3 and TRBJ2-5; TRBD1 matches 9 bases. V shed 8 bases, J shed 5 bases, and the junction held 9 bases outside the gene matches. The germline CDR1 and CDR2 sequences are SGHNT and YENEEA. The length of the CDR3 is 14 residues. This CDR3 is CASGEGDRDETQYF. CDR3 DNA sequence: TGTGCCAGCGGTGAAGGGGACAGGGATGAGACCCAGTACTTC.

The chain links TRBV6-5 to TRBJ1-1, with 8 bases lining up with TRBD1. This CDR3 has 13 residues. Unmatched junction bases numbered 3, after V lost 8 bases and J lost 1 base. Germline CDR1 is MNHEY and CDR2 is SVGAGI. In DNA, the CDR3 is TGTGCCAGCCTCGGACAGGGGAACACTGAAGCTTTCTTT. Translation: CASLGQGNTEAFF.

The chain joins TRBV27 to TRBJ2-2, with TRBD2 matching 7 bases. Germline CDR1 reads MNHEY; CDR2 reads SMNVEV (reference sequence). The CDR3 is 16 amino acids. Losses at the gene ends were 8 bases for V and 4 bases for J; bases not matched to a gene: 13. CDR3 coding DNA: TGTGCCAGCGCCAGCGGGGCTGGGGTTTCCACCGGGGAGCTGTTTTTT. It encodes CASASGAGVSTGELFF.

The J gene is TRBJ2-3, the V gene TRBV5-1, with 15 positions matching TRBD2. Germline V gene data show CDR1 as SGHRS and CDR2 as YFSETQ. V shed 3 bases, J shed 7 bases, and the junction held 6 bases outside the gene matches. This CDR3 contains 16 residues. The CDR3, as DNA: TGCGCCAGCAGCTCCCACGGGACTAGCGGGGGGTATACGCAGTATTTT. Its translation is CASSSHGTSGGYTQYF.

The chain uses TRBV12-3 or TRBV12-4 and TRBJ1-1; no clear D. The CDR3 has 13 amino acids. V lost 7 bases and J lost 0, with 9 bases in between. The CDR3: CASTNILNTEAFF. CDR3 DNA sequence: TGTGCCAGCACCAACATATTGAACACTGAAGCTTTCTTT.

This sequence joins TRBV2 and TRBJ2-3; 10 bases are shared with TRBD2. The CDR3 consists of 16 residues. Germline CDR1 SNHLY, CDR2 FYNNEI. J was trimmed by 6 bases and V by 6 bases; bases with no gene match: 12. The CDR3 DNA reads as TGTGCCAGCAGCGCCTGGGGAGCGGGGGGGCCCGATACGCAGTATTTT. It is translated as CASSAWGAGGPDTQYF.

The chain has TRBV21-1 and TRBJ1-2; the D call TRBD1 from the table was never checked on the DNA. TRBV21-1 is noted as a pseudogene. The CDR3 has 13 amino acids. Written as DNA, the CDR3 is TGTGCCGGAGGACAGGGGGCAGTCTGTGGCTACACCTTC. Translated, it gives CAGGQGAVCGYTF.

The CDR3 region has the DNA TGTGCCAGCAGCCAAGTTTCCAGGGTGGCTTTCTTT. It codes for CASSQVSRVAFF. V usage is TRBV3-1 (or the pseudogene TRBV3-2) and J usage is TRBJ1-1; TRBD1 is a possible D gene (5 bases). The V end was cut by 1 base, the J end by 11 bases, with 11 bases between. Germline loops: CDR1 LGHDT, CDR2 YNNKEL (reference sequence). The CDR3 length is 12 residues.

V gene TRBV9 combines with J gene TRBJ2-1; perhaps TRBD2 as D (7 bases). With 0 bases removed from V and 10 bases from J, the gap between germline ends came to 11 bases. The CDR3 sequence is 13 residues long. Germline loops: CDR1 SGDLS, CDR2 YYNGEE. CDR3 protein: CASSVGGGWEQFF. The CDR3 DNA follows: TGTGCCAGCAGCGTAGGGGGGGGCTGGGAGCAGTTCTTC.

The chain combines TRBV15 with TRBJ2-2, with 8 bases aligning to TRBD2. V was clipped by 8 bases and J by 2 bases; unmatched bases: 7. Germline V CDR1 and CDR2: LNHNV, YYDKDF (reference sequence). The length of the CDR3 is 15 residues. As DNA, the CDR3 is TGTGCCACCTACGCTGCGGGGGGCAACACCGGGGAGCTGTTTTTT. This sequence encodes CATYAAGGNTGELFF.

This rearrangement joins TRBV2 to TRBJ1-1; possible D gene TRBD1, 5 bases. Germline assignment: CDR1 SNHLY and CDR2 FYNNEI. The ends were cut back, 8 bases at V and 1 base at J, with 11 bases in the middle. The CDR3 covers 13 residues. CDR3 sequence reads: CASGQRRNTEAFF. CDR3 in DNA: TGTGCCAGCGGACAACGGCGGAACACTGAAGCTTTCTTT.

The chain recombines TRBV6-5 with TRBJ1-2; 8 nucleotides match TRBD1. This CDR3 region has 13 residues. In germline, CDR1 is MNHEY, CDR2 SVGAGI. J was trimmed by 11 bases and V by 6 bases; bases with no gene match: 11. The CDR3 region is CASRIQGAIGYTF. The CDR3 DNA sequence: TGTGCCAGCAGGATCCAGGGGGCAATTGGGTACACCTTC.

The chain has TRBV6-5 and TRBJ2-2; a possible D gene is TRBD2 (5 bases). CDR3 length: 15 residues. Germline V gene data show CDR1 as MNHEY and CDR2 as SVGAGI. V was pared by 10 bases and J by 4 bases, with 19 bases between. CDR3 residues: CANPGRREGTGELFF. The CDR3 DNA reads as TGTGCCAATCCCGGGCGGCGAGAGGGCACCGGGGAGCTGTTTTTT.

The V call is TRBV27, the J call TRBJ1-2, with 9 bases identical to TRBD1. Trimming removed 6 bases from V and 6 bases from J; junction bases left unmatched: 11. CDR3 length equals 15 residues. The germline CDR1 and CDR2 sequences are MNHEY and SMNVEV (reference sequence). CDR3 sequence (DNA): TGTGCCAGCAGCACCCTCGGACAGGGGAAGAATGGCTACACCTTC. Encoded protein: CASSTLGQGKNGYTF.